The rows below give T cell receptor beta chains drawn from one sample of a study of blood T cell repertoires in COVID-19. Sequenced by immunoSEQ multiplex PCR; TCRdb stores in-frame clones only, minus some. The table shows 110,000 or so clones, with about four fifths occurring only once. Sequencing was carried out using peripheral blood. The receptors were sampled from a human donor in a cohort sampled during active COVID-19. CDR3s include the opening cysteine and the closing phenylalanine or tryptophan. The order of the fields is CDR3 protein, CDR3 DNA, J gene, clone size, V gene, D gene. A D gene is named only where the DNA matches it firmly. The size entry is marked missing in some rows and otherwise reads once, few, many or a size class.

CASSQGAGGTDTQYF | TGTGCCAGCAGCCAGGGGGCTGGGGGCACAGATACGCAGTATTTT | TRBJ2-3 | NA | TRBV14 | NA
CASSLASGLDEQFF | TGTGCCAGCAGCTTAGCTAGCGGGCTGGATGAGCAGTTCTTC | TRBJ2-1 | NA | TRBV7-9 | TRBD2
CASSLTDRYGYTF | TGTGCCAGCAGTTTAACAGATCGCTATGGCTACACCTTC | TRBJ1-2 | NA | TRBV28 | NA
CASSYPSAGAPLRDAFF | TGTGCCAGCAGTTACCCCTCGGCAGGGGCCCCTCTGAGGGACGCTTTCTTT | TRBJ1-1 | NA | TRBV6-2/TRBV6-3 | NA
CASSDGGADTQYF | TGCGCCAGCAGTGACGGGGGGGCTGATACGCAGTATTTT | TRBJ2-3 | NA | TRBV10-1 | TRBD2
CASRWGDRKETQYF | TGCGCCAGCAGGTGGGGGGACAGGAAAGAGACCCAGTACTTC | TRBJ2-5 | NA | TRBV5-1 | TRBD1
CASSDTGKDTQYF | TGTGCCAGCAGTGACACAGGGAAGGATACGCAGTATTTT | TRBJ2-3 | few | TRBV6-4 | NA
CASSQDWTSGGLETQYF | TGCGCCAGCAGCCAAGATTGGACTAGCGGGGGGCTTGAGACCCAGTACTTC | TRBJ2-5 | once | TRBV4-3 | TRBD2
CASSHAGRVGTGELFF | TGTGCCAGCAGTCACGCGGGGAGGGTGGGCACCGGGGAGCTGTTTTTT | TRBJ2-2 | NA | TRBV7-2 | TRBD2
CASSEVSLRFKQPQHF | TGTGCCAGCAGTGAAGTATCGCTCCGGTTTAAGCAGCCCCAGCATTTT | TRBJ1-5 | few | TRBV2 | NA
CASSANRGGYGYTF | TGTGCCAGCAGCGCTAACAGGGGAGGCTATGGCTACACCTTC | TRBJ1-2 | NA | TRBV6-5 | TRBD1
CASRTGDAEQYF | TGTGCCAGCAGGACAGGGGATGCCGAGCAGTACTTC | TRBJ2-7 | NA | TRBV6-4 | TRBD1
CASSQELGDRTDTQYF | TGCGCCAGCAGCCAAGAGCTGGGGGACAGGACAGATACGCAGTATTTT | TRBJ2-3 | few | TRBV4-3 | TRBD1
CASAPSPPYEQYF | TGTGCCAGTGCCCCTAGTCCCCCCTACGAGCAGTACTTC | TRBJ2-7 | NA | TRBV2 | NA
CASRPLGQGAGGYTF | TGTGCCAGCAGGCCCCTAGGACAGGGGGCGGGCGGCTACACCTTC | TRBJ1-2 | NA | TRBV2 | TRBD1
CASKQGSRSYEQYF | TGTGCCAGCAAACAGGGCAGCAGGTCCTACGAGCAGTACTTC | TRBJ2-7 | NA | TRBV28 | NA
CASSENGVSSYNEQFF | TGTGCCAGCAGTGAAAACGGGGTAAGCTCCTACAATGAGCAGTTCTTC | TRBJ2-1 | NA | TRBV6-1 | NA
CASSLLLEVRFF | TGTGCCAGCAGCTTATTGCTCGAGGTACGGTTCTTC | TRBJ2-1 | NA | TRBV7-8 | NA
CASRVASGGEQYF | TGTGCCAGCAGAGTGGCTAGCGGGGGCGAGCAGTACTTC | TRBJ2-7 | NA | TRBV2 | TRBD2
CASSAGLAGVRDEQFF | TGTGCCAGCAGCGCTGGACTAGCGGGGGTCCGGGATGAGCAGTTCTTC | TRBJ2-1 | NA | TRBV9 | TRBD2
CASSRRLAGGDTEAFF | TGTGCCAGCAGCCGGAGGTTGGCTGGCGGGGACACTGAAGCTTTCTTT | TRBJ1-1 | NA | TRBV6-6 | NA
CASSLGTRLGTDTQYF | TGTGCCAGCAGCTTGGGGACTAGACTGGGCACAGATACGCAGTATTTT | TRBJ2-3 | NA | TRBV5-4 | TRBD2
CASSEQRNTEAFF | TGCGCCAGCAGTGAGCAGCGAAACACTGAAGCTTTCTTT | TRBJ1-1 | NA | TRBV10-2 | NA
CASSQDPFQGSGPVSPLHF | TGCGCCAGCAGCCAAGATCCCTTCCAGGGGTCGGGGCCCGTTTCACCCCTCCACTTT | TRBJ1-6 | NA | TRBV4-1 | NA
CASSQDTGGFGYEQYF | TGTGCCAGCAGCCAAGATACAGGGGGCTTCGGCTACGAGCAGTACTTC | TRBJ2-7 | NA | TRBV3-1/TRBV3-2 | TRBD1
CASSPRMGDREPGNTIYF | TGTGCCAGCAGCCCTAGGATGGGAGACAGGGAGCCCGGAAACACCATATATTTT | TRBJ1-3 | NA | TRBV7-2 | TRBD1
CASSEIKGAGEKLFF | TGCGCCAGCAGTGAGATAAAAGGGGCAGGGGAAAAACTGTTTTTT | TRBJ1-4 | NA | TRBV10-2 | NA
CATSDRGETQYF | TGTGCCACCAGTGATCGGGGAGAGACCCAGTACTTC | TRBJ2-5 | NA | TRBV24-1 | NA
CASSLTGVVNSPLHF | TGTGCCAGCAGCCTTACAGGGGTCGTTAATTCACCCCTCCACTTT | TRBJ1-6 | NA | TRBV9 | TRBD1
CASSFSAGRTDTQYF | TGTGCCAGCAGCTTTTCTGCAGGGCGGACAGATACGCAGTATTTT | TRBJ2-3 | once | TRBV7-9 | NA
CASSLLGITGSNNSPLHF | TGTGCCAGCAGCTTACTAGGAATTACAGGAAGCAATAATTCACCCCTCCACTTT | TRBJ1-6 | NA | TRBV7-2 | NA
CASSPGTGVYEQYF | TGTGCCAGCTCACCAGGGACAGGGGTCTACGAGCAGTACTTC | TRBJ2-7 | NA | TRBV18 | TRBD1
CAISERTGGGEQYF | TGTGCCATCAGTGAAAGGACAGGGGGCGGCGAGCAGTACTTC | TRBJ2-7 | NA | TRBV10-3 | TRBD1
CASSPTLAGDTQYF | TGCGCCAGCAGCCCTACCTTAGCTGGAGATACGCAGTATTTT | TRBJ2-3 | NA | TRBV5-1 | NA
CASSLGDSPGEQFF | TGTGCCAGCAGCTTAGGCGACTCACCCGGTGAGCAGTTCTTC | TRBJ2-1 | once | TRBV7-8 | NA
CASSSGNSGGETQYF | TGTGCCAGCTCATCTGGGAATAGCGGGGGAGAGACCCAGTACTTC | TRBJ2-5 | NA | TRBV18 | TRBD2
CASSQELGRGDVYNEQFF | TGCGCCAGCAGCCAAGAACTTGGGCGGGGGGACGTCTACAATGAGCAGTTCTTC | TRBJ2-1 | NA | TRBV4-3 | TRBD2
CASKVQGYDTEAFF | TGTGCCAGCAAAGTTCAGGGGTATGACACTGAAGCTTTCTTT | TRBJ1-1 | once | TRBV2 | NA
CASSRNTGDNEQFF | TGTGCCAGCAGCCGGAATACAGGGGACAATGAGCAGTTCTTC | TRBJ2-1 | NA | TRBV11-3 | TRBD1
CASSQDPRGWETQYF | TGTGCCAGCAGCCAAGATCCCCGGGGGTGGGAGACCCAGTACTTC | TRBJ2-5 | NA | TRBV3-1/TRBV3-2 | NA
CASSQGLAVEGQFF | TGTGCCAGCAGCCAGGGACTAGCGGTTGAAGGTCAGTTCTTC | TRBJ2-1 | NA | TRBV13 | TRBD2
CASSFRSAQPQHF | TGTGCCAGCAGTTTTAGAAGTGCACAGCCCCAGCATTTT | TRBJ1-5 | NA | TRBV12-3/TRBV12-4 | NA
CASSSLIHRGKDNSPLHF | TGTGCCAGCAGCTCTCTGATCCACAGGGGAAAGGATAATTCACCCCTCCACTTT | TRBJ1-6 | NA | TRBV21-1 | NA
CASSREEGWIYGYTF | TGTGCCAGTAGTCGGGAGGAAGGGTGGATATATGGCTACACCTTC | TRBJ1-2 | NA | TRBV19 | NA
CASSTRTGVEGRDTQYF | TGCGCCAGCAGCACCCGGACAGGGGTTGAGGGTCGGGATACGCAGTATTTT | TRBJ2-3 | NA | TRBV5-1 | TRBD1
CASSPRLGEQFF | TGTGCCAGCAGCCCGAGACTAGGCGAGCAGTTCTTC | TRBJ2-1 | NA | TRBV3-1/TRBV3-2 | NA
CASSQQSTVTFF | TGCGCCAGCAGCCAACAAAGCACCGTAACTTTCTTT | TRBJ1-1 | NA | TRBV4-1 | NA
CASSSKGAGTGYGYTF | TGTGCCAGCAGCTCAAAGGGGGCCGGAACAGGGTATGGCTACACCTTC | TRBJ1-2 | NA | TRBV7-9 | TRBD1
CASTSLSSGNTIYF | TGTGCCAGCACCTCACTGAGCTCTGGAAACACCATATATTTT | TRBJ1-3 | NA | TRBV7-2 | NA
CASSVGQAGSYEQYF | TGTGCCAGCAGCGTTGGACAGGCCGGCTCCTACGAGCAGTACTTC | TRBJ2-7 | NA | TRBV9 | TRBD1
CASSLPTTSGGEETQYF | TGTGCCAGCAGCTTACCTACGACTAGCGGGGGGGAAGAGACCCAGTACTTC | TRBJ2-5 | NA | TRBV7-2 | TRBD2